The 30 T cell receptor beta chains below all came from one sample that was sequenced in a study of early T cells in non-severe SARS-CoV-2 infection. TCRdb reprocessed the 5' RACE reads via MiXCR and lists one record per CDR3 protein. The sample includes approximately 30,000 distinct CDR3 sequences, about 4.2% of them seen just once. The sequencing sample was made of whole blood. These receptors all stem from an adult who was a healthcare worker with PCR-confirmed SARS-CoV-2 infection or an uninfected control (not recorded which).

This clonotype appeared many times. The chain joins TRBV7-2 to TRBJ2-3, with D perhaps matching TRBD1 (5 bases). The CDR3 consists of 14 residues. CDR1 and CDR2 from the germline V gene are SGHTA and FQGNSA. The V and J ends lost 0 bases and 6 bases respectively, with 10 bases between them. In nucleotides, the CDR3 is TGTGCCAGCAGCTTAGCCCCCCCAGGGGATACGCAGTATTTT. Translating it yields CASSLAPPGDTQYF.

Comments on this clonotype: One junction end disagrees with the germline gene, perhaps due to a read error. The gene calls are TRBV12-3 or TRBV12-4 and TRBJ2-3; TRBD2 aligns across 13 bases. The CDR3 is made up of 17 amino acids. CDR3 amino acids: CASILGLAGAWTDTQYF. The DNA for the CDR3 is TGTGCCAGCATTTTAGGACTAGCGGGAGCATGGACAGATACGCAGTATTTT.

This clonotype showed up many times. The chain employs TRBV5-1 and TRBJ2-1; 9 bases agree with TRBD1. This CDR3 has 16 residues. V lost 4 bases to trimming and J lost 7 bases; unmatched junction nucleotides: 12. CDR1 SGHRS and CDR2 YFSETQ come from the germline V gene. The CDR3 DNA sequence: TGCGCCAGCAGCCCCTACCCGACAGGGGGAAGGAATGAGCAGTTCTTC. Its translation is CASSPYPTGGRNEQFF.

This clonotype was observed a few times. Written as DNA, the CDR3 is TGTGCCAGCAGTTTTCGGGGGGCCAACGTCCTGACTTTC. It translates to CASSFRGANVLTF. The rearrangement joins TRBV12-3 or TRBV12-4 to TRBJ2-6; no firm D call. V was pared by 3 bases and J by 4 bases, with 4 bases between. This CDR3 spans 13 amino acids.

This clonotype was counted a few times. The chain carries TRBV20-1 and TRBJ2-7; 10 bases map to TRBD1. In germline, CDR1 is DFQATT, CDR2 SNEGSKA (reference sequence). V shed 1 base and J 5 bases; nucleotides not matched to a gene: 11. This CDR3 comprises 16 residues. The CDR3 loop reads CSARAPPGQGEDEQYF. The DNA of the CDR3 is TGCAGTGCTAGAGCGCCTCCCGGACAGGGGGAGGACGAGCAGTACTTC.

This clonotype was observed many times. In DNA form, the CDR3 reads TGCGCCAGCAGCATCGGACTAGCTGAAAGCACAGATACGCAGTATTTT. Amino acids: CASSIGLAESTDTQYF. V gene TRBV5-1 combines with J gene TRBJ2-3, with 8 bases lining up with TRBD2. The germline V gene encodes CDR1 SGHRS and CDR2 YFSETQ. This CDR3 has 16 amino acids. J gave up 0 bases and V 4 bases, and 7 bases lay outside the gene matches.

This clonotype was counted at least ten times. V is TRBV6-5 and J is TRBJ2-7; 7 nucleotides agree with TRBD2. Germline V gives CDR1 MNHEY, CDR2 SVGAGI. Germline trimming cut 4 bases from V and 3 bases from J; bases unmatched to any gene: 6. The CDR3 has 14 residues. The CDR3 sequence: CASSFTRDYYEQYF. CDR3 nucleotide sequence: TGTGCCAGCAGTTTCACCCGGGACTACTACGAGCAGTACTTC.

The table lists this clonotype with many counts. The chain is built from TRBV13 and TRBJ2-1; D is uncertain. With 4 bases removed from V and 2 bases from J, the gap between germline ends came to 12 bases. CDR3 size: 15 residues. Germline V gene data show CDR1 as PRHDT and CDR2 as FYEKMQ (reference sequence). This CDR3 reads CASSSAGSAYNEQFF. The CDR3 DNA sequence: TGTGCCAGCAGCTCCGCCGGCAGCGCCTACAATGAGCAGTTCTTC.

This clonotype was counted ten times or more. The V call is TRBV2, the J call TRBJ2-5, with D possibly TRBD2 on 5 matching bases. Germline V CDR1 and CDR2: SNHLY, FYNNEI. Trimming cost V 6 bases and J 4 bases, with 9 bases left between them. The CDR3 extends over 12 amino acids. CDR3: CASSLLGETQYF. The CDR3 DNA reads as TGTGCCAGCAGCCTACTAGGAGAGACCCAGTACTTC.

This clonotype was found many times. The rearrangement links TRBV20-1 to TRBJ1-5, with D tentatively TRBD1 (5 bases). Germline-derived CDR1 and CDR2 are DFQATT and SNEGSKA (reference sequence). Trimming shortened V by 0 bases and J by 7 bases, and 16 bases separated the two germline ends. The CDR3 extends over 15 amino acids. The CDR3 here is CSARELGDPWQPQHF. Written as DNA, the CDR3 is TGCAGTGCTAGAGAATTGGGGGATCCATGGCAGCCCCAGCATTTT.

Ten or more counts support this clonotype. The chain links TRBV6-1 to TRBJ2-1, with 9 bases lining up with TRBD2. The germline CDR1 and CDR2 sequences are MNHNS and SASEGT. After removal of 4 bases from V and 1 base from J, the junction contained 5 bases not matched to a gene. The CDR3 consists of 16 residues. The CDR3 region has the DNA TGTGCCAGCAGTGGTCAGCGGGGGGCTTCCTACAATGAGCAGTTCTTC. It translates to CASSGQRGASYNEQFF.

This clonotype was counted ten times or more. The chain couples TRBV15 to TRBJ1-1; no reliable D call. There are 14 residues in the CDR3. Germline V CDR1 and CDR2: LNHNV, YYDKDF (reference sequence). V was cut by 1 base and J by 1 base, with 7 bases left in between. CDR3 sequence: CATSRGRANTEAFF. The CDR3 DNA reads TGTGCCACCAGCAGAGGAAGGGCGAACACTGAAGCTTTCTTT.

Many counts were recorded for this clonotype. The chain carries TRBV7-9 and TRBJ2-5, with D maybe TRBD2 (5 bases). This CDR3 contains 18 residues. Trimming removed 0 bases at V and 2 bases at J, with 19 bases between. Per germline, CDR1 SEHNR and CDR2 FQNEAQ (reference sequence). CDR3 region: CASSLAINAGYPQETQYF. CDR3 nucleotides: TGTGCCAGCAGCTTAGCTATTAATGCGGGTTATCCTCAAGAGACCCAGTACTTC.

This clonotype was seen many times. The chain carries TRBV7-2 and TRBJ2-2; no reliable D call. CDR1 and CDR2 (germline): SGHTA, FQGNSA. The CDR3 is 15 residues long. The germline V and J ends were trimmed by 10 bases and 6 bases, with 21 bases remaining between them. The CDR3 coding sequence is TGTGCCACCCCGCAGAAGCCTAATTTCGCCGGGGAGCTGTTTTTT. Encoded protein: CATPQKPNFAGELFF.

This clonotype showed up many times. The rearrangement uses TRBV20-1 and TRBJ1-4; D ambiguous. Germline CDR1 and CDR2: DFQATT and SNEGSKA (reference sequence). The V and J ends lost 6 bases and 8 bases respectively, with 7 bases between them. The CDR3 contains 10 residues. The CDR3 sequence is CSALEEKLFF. Written as DNA, the CDR3 is TGCAGTGCCCTGGAGGAAAAACTGTTTTTT.

This clonotype was detected ten times or more. The rearrangement links TRBV28 to TRBJ2-1; D call uncertain. V lost 7 bases, J lost 5 bases, and 6 bases lay in between. This CDR3 is built from 11 residues. The germline V gene has CDR1 MDHEN and CDR2 SYDVKM. The CDR3 protein is CASKSNNEQFF. The CDR3 region has the DNA TGTGCCAGCAAAAGTAACAATGAGCAGTTCTTC.

This clonotype was recorded at least ten times. This chain links TRBV12-3 or TRBV12-4 with TRBJ1-5; D is ambiguous. The CDR3 spans 15 residues. Trimming stripped 7 bases from V and 4 bases from J, with 17 bases between. The CDR3 protein is CASTYGGIRNQPQHF. The CDR3, as DNA: TGTGCCAGCACCTACGGAGGGATTAGGAATCAGCCCCAGCATTTT.

This clonotype appeared many times. V is TRBV29-1 and J is TRBJ2-7; 7 bases align to TRBD1. The CDR3 runs 13 residues. Germline assignment: CDR1 SQVTM and CDR2 ANQGSEA. The trim removed 6 bases at V and 0 bases at J, leaving 5 bases unmatched. CDR3: CSVAGTASYEQYF. In nucleotides, the CDR3 is TGCAGCGTAGCCGGGACAGCCTCCTACGAGCAGTACTTC.

The J gene is TRBJ1-1, the V gene TRBV7-2, with 8 bases identical to TRBD1. J gave up 4 bases and V 6 bases, and 7 bases lay outside the gene matches. CDR3 size: 14 residues. The germline gives CDR1 SGHTA, CDR2 FQGNSA. CDR3 coding DNA: TGTGCCAGCAGATTGGGTACAGGGGGCACTGAAGCTTTCTTT. Residues: CASRLGTGGTEAFF.

This clonotype was seen ten or more times. The rearrangement uses TRBV18 and TRBJ2-7, with no clear D. The CDR3 spans 14 residues. Germline-derived CDR1 and CDR2 are KGHSH and LQKENI. V was cut by 6 bases and J by 0 bases, with 12 bases left in between. CDR3 sequence reads: CASSPPGSSYEQYF. CDR3 nucleotides: TGTGCCAGCTCCCCCCCGGGTAGCTCCTACGAGCAGTACTTC.

The sample holds a few counts of this clonotype. The V call is TRBV20-1, the J call TRBJ2-7; 7 bases fit TRBD2. Looked up from germline, CDR1 is DFQATT and CDR2 is SNEGSKA (reference sequence). J lost 2 bases, V lost 6 bases, and 7 bases had no gene match. The CDR3 is 13 residues long. CDR3 sequence: CSALRGWAYEQYF. CDR3 DNA: TGCAGTGCCCTGCGGGGGTGGGCCTACGAGCAGTACTTC.

The chain has TRBV4-2 and TRBJ2-5; 9 bases line up with TRBD1. CDR1 and CDR2 (germline): LGHNA, YNFKEQ. V shed 2 bases and J 6 bases; nucleotides not matched to a gene: 4. The CDR3 totals 14 residues. CDR3 in DNA: TGTGCCAGCAGCCAATCGGACAGGGGCAAGACCCAGTACTTC. This codes for CASSQSDRGKTQYF.

This clonotype was recorded many times. CDR3 loop: CASSYSGRTEAFF. The CDR3 region has the DNA TGTGCCAGCAGTTACTCAGGGAGGACTGAAGCTTTCTTT. The chain carries TRBV6-5 and TRBJ1-1; no reliable D call. Trimming shortened V by 0 bases and J by 5 bases, and 7 bases separated the two germline ends. The germline V gene has CDR1 MNHEY and CDR2 SVGAGI. The CDR3 is 13 amino acids.

This clonotype was recorded many times. The V gene is TRBV28, the J gene TRBJ2-1; 10 bases agree with TRBD1. Germline CDR1 reads MDHEN; CDR2 reads SYDVKM. The CDR3 spans 16 residues. With V trimmed by 7 bases and J by 7 bases, 13 bases remained unmatched. CDR3 in amino acids: CASTPPGQGIGNEQFF. DNA of the CDR3: TGTGCCAGCACCCCGCCGGGACAGGGGATCGGGAATGAGCAGTTCTTC.

The chain uses TRBV9 and TRBJ2-5; D gene uncertain. The germline CDR1 and CDR2 sequences are SGDLS and YYNGEE. V was pared by 1 base and J by 5 bases, with 6 bases between. The CDR3 contains 12 residues. In DNA form, the CDR3 reads TGTGCCAGCAGCGTAACCGGGGAGACCCAGTACTTC. Protein product: CASSVTGETQYF. Variable domain in full (rest from reference TRBV9 and TRBJ2-5): DSGVTQTPKHLITATGQRVTLRCSPRSGDLSVYWYQQSLDQGLQFLIQYYNGEERAKGNILERFSAQQFPDLHSELNLSSLELGDSALYFCASSVTGETQYFGPGTRLLVL.

This clonotype was found many times. This chain joins TRBV12-3 or TRBV12-4 and TRBJ1-6, with D possibly being TRBD1 (5 bases). The CDR3 length is 13 residues. Trimming removed 3 bases at V and 8 bases at J, with 8 bases between. DNA of the CDR3: TGTGCCAGCAGTTTCATGGGGGATTCACCCCTCCACTTT. Translating it yields CASSFMGDSPLHF.

The table lists this clonotype with many counts. The CDR3 loop reads CASTALTGRQETQYF. CDR3 DNA: TGTGCCAGCACCGCTTTGACTGGAAGGCAAGAGACCCAGTACTTC. This chain connects TRBV2 to TRBJ2-5; D is unresolved. The CDR3 contains 15 residues. In germline, CDR1 is SNHLY, CDR2 FYNNEI. V gave up 7 bases and J gave up 2 bases, with 17 bases separating them.

This clonotype has at least ten counts. This rearrangement joins TRBV18 to TRBJ1-5; D perhaps matches TRBD1 (5 bases). CDR1 and CDR2 (germline): KGHSH, LQKENI. Trimming pared 6 bases from V and 9 bases from J, leaving 18 bases between. The CDR3 spans 14 residues. In nucleotides, the CDR3 is TGTGCCAGCTCCCGGAGTGGGGGTTCTCTGCCCCAGCATTTT. Translating it yields CASSRSGGSLPQHF.

This clonotype was recorded many times. The chain joins TRBV19 to TRBJ1-3; TRBD1 aligns across 9 bases. CDR1 and CDR2 (germline): LNHDA, SQIVND (reference sequence). CDR3 length: 16 amino acids. V shed 3 bases and J 2 bases; nucleotides not matched to a gene: 5. The CDR3 is CASSIYGTGTGNTIYF. The CDR3 region has the DNA TGTGCCAGTAGTATCTACGGGACAGGGACTGGAAACACCATATATTTT.

At least ten counts were recorded for this clonotype. The CDR3, as DNA: TGCAGCGTTGTTGGACAGCTGAACACTGAAGCTTTCTTT. Protein product: CSVVGQLNTEAFF. The chain couples TRBV29-1 to TRBJ1-1, with D tentatively TRBD1 (6 bases). The germline gives CDR1 SQVTM, CDR2 ANQGSEA. V lost 4 bases and J lost 0, with 9 bases in between. This CDR3 is built from 13 residues.